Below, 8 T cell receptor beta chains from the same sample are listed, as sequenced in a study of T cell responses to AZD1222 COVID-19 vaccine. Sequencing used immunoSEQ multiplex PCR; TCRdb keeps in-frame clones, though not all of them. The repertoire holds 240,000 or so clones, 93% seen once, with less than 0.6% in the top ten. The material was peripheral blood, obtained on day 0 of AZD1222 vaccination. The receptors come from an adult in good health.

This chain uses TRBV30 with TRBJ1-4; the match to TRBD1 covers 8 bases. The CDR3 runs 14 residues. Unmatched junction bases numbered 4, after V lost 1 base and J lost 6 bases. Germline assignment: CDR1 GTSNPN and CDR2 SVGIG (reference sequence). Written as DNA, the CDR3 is TGTGCCTGGAGTGAAACAGGGGGGCATGAAAAACTGTTTTTT. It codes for CAWSETGGHEKLFF. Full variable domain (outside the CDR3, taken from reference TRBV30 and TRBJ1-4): SQTIHQWPATLVQPVGSPLSLECTVEGTSNPNLYWYRQAAGRGLQLLFYSVGIGQISSEVPQNLSASRPQDRQFILSSKKLLLSDSGFYLCAWSETGGHEKLFFGSGTQLSVL.

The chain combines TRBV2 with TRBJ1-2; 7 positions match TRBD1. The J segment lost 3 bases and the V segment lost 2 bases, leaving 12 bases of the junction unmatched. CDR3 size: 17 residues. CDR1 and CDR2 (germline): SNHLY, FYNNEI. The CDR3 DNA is TGTGCCAGCAGTGAATGGACAGGAGGCCAGGCAGACTATGGCTACACCTTC. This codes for CASSEWTGGQADYGYTF.

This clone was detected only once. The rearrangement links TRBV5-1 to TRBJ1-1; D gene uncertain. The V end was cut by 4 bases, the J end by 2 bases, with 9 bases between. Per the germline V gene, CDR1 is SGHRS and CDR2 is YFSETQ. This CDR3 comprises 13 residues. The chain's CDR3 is CASSQQINTEAFF. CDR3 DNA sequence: TGCGCCAGCAGCCAACAGATAAACACTGAAGCTTTCTTT. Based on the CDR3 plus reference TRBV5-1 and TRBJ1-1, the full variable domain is KAGVTQTPRYLIKTRGQQVTLSCSPISGHRSVSWYQQTPGQGLQFLFEYFSETQRNKGNFPGRFSGRQFSNSRSEMNVSTLELGDSALYLCASSQQINTEAFFGQGTRLTVV.

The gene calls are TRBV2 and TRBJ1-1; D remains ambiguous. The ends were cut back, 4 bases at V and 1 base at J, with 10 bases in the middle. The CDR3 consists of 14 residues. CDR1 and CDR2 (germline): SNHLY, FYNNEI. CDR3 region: CASSVSGRNTEAFF. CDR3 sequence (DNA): TGTGCCAGCAGTGTATCCGGGAGGAACACTGAAGCTTTCTTT.

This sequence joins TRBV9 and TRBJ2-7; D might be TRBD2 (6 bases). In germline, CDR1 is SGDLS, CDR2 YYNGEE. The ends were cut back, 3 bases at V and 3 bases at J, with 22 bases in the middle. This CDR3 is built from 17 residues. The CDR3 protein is CASSDHPGLPTHYEQYF. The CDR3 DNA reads TGTGCCAGCAGCGACCACCCGGGACTCCCGACCCACTACGAGCAGTACTTC.

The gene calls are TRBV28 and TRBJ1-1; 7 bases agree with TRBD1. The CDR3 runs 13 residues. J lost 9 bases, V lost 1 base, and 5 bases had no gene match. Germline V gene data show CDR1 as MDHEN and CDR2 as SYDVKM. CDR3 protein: CASSLSRDRQAFF. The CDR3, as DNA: TGTGCCAGCAGTTTATCCCGGGACAGACAAGCTTTCTTT. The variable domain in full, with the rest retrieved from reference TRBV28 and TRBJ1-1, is DVKVTQSSRYLVKRTGEKVFLECVQDMDHENMFWYRQDPGLGLRLIYFSYDVKMKEKGDIPEGYSVSREKKERFSLILESASTNQTSMYLCASSLSRDRQAFFGQGTRLTVV.

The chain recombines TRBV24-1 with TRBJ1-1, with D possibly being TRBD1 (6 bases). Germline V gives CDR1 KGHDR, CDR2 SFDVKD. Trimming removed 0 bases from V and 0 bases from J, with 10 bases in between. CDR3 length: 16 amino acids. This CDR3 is CATSDLPGAVNTEAFF. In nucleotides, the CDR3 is TGTGCCACCAGTGATTTGCCGGGGGCGGTGAACACTGAAGCTTTCTTT.

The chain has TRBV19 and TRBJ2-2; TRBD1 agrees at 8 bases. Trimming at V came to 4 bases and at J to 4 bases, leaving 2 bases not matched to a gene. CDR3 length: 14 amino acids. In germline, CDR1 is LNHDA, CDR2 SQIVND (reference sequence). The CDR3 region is CASSKTGVTGELFF. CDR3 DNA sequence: TGTGCCAGTAGTAAGACAGGGGTCACCGGGGAGCTGTTTTTT.